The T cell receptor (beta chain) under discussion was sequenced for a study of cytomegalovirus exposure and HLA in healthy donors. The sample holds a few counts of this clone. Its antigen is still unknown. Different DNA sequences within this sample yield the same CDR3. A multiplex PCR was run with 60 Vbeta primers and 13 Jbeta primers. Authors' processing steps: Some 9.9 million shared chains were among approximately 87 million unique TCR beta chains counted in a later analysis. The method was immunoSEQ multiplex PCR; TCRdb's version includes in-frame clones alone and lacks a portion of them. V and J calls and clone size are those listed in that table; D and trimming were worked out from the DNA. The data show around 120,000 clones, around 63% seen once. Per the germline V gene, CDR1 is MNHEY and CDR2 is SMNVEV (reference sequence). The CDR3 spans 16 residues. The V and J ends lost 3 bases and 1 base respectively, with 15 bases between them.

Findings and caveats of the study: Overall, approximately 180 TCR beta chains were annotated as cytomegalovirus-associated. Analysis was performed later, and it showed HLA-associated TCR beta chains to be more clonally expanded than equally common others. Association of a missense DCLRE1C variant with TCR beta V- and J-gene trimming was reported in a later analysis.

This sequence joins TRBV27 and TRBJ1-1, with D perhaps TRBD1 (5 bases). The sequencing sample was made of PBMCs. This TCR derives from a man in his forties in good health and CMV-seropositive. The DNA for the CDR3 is TGTGCCAGCAGTTTGCAGCGACAGCTCCAGAACACTGAAGCTTTCTTT. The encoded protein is CASSLQRQLQNTEAFF.